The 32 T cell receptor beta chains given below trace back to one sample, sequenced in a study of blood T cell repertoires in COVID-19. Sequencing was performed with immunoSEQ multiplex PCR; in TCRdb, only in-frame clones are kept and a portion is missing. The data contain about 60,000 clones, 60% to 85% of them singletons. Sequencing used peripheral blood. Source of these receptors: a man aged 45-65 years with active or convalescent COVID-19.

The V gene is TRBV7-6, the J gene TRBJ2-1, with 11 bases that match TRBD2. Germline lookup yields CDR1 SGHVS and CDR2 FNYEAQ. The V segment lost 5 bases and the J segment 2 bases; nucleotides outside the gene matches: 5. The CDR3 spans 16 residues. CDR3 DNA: TGTGCCAGCAGCAAAGAACTAGCGGGGGCCTACAATGAGCAGTTCTTC. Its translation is CASSKELAGAYNEQFF. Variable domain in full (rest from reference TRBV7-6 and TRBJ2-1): GAGVSQSPRYKVTKRGQDVALRCDPISGHVSLYWYRQALGQGPEFLTYFNYEAQQDKSGLPNDRFSAERPEGSISTLTIQRTEQRDSAMYRCASSKELAGAYNEQFFGPGTRLTVL.

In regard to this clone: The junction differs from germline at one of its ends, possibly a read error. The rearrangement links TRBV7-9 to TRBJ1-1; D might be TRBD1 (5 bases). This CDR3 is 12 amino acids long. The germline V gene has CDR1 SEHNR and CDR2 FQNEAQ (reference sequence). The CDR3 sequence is CASRTGDTEAFF. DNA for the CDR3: TGTGCAAGCAGAACGGGGGACACTGAAGCTTTCTTT. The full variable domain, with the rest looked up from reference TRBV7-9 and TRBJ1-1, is DTGVSQNPRHKITKRGQNVTFRCDPISEHNRLYWYRQTLGQGPEFLTYFQNEAQLEKSRLLSDRFSAERPKGSFSTLEIQRTEQGDSAMYLCASRTGDTEAFFGQGTRLTVV.

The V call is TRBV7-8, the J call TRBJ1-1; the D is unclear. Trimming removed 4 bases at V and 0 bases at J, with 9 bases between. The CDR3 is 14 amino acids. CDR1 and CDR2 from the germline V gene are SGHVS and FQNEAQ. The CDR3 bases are TGTGCCAGCAGCTATGCTACAGTGAACACTGAAGCTTTCTTT. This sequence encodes CASSYATVNTEAFF.

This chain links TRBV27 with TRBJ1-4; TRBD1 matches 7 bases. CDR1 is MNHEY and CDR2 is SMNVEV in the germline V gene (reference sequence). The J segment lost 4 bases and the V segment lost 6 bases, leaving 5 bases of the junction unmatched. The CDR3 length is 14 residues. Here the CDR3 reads CASRRQGGNEKLFF. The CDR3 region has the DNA TGTGCCAGCAGACGACAGGGAGGTAATGAAAAACTGTTTTTT.

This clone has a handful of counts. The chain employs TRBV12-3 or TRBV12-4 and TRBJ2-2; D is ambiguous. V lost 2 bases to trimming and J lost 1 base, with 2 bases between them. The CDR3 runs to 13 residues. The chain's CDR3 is CASSLQNTGELFF. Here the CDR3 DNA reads TGTGCCAGCAGTTTACAGAACACCGGGGAGCTGTTTTTT.

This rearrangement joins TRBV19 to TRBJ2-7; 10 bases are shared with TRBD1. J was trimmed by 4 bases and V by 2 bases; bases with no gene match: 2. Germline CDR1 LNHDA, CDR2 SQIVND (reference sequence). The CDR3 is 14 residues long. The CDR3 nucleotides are TGTGCCAGTAGTATAAGGACAGGGGGTTACGAGCAGTACTTC. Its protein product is CASSIRTGGYEQYF.

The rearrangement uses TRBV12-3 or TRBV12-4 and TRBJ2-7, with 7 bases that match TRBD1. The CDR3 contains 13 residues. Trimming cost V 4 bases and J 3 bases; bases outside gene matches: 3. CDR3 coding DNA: TGTGCCAGCAGTTCGGGACAGATCTACGAGCAGTACTTC. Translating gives CASSSGQIYEQYF.

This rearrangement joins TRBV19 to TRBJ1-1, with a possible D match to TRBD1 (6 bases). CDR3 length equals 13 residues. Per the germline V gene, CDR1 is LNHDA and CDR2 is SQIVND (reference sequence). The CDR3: CPTHGGEGGGAFF. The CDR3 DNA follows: TGTCCCACCCATGGGGGGGAGGGGGGGGGAGCTTTCTTT.

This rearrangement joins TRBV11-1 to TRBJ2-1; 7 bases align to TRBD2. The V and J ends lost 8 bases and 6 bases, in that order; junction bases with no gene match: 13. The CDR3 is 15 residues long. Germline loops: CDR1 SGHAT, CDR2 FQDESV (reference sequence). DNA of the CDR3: TGTGCCAGCCAGTTTGCTGGCGGGGGACCCAATGAGCAGTTCTTC. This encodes CASQFAGGGPNEQFF.

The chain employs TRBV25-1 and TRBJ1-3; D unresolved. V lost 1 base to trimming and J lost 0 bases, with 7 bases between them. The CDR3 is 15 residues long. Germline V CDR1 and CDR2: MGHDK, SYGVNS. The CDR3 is CASSESGDSGNTIYF. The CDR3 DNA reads TGTGCCAGCAGTGAATCTGGAGACTCTGGAAACACCATATATTTT.

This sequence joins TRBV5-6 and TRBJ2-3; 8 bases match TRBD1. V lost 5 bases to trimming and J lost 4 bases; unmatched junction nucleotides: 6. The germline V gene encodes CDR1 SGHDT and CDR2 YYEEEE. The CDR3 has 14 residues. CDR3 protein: CASSSGQGPDTQYF. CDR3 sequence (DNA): TGTGCCAGCAGTTCCGGACAGGGCCCAGATACGCAGTATTTT.

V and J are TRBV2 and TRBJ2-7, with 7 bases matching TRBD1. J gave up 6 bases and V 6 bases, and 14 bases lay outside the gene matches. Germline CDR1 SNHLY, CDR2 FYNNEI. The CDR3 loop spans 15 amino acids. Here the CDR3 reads CASRARTGLPAEQYF. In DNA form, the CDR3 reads TGTGCCAGCAGAGCACGGACAGGCCTCCCCGCCGAGCAGTACTTC.

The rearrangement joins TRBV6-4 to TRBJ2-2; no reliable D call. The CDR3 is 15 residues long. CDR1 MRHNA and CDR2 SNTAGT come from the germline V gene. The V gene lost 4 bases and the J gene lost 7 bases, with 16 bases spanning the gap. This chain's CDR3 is CASSAVATRGGELFF. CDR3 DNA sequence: TGTGCCAGCAGTGCAGTAGCTACGCGCGGCGGGGAGCTGTTTTTT.

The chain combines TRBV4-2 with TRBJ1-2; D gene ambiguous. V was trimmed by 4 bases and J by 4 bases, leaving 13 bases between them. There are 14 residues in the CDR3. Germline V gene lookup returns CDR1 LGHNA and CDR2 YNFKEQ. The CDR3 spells CASSRPLEGYGYTF. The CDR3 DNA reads TGTGCCAGCAGCCGACCTCTAGAGGGCTATGGCTACACCTTC.

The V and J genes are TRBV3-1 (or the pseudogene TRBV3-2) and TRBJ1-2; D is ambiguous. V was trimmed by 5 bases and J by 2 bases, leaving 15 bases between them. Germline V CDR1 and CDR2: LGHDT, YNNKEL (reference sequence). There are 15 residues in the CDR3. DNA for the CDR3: TGTGCCAGCAGCTTGAGATCGTCGGGGAACTATGGCTACACCTTC. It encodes CASSLRSSGNYGYTF.

CDR3 sequence: CSIQGDTEAFF. The CDR3 DNA sequence: TGCAGTATTCAGGGGGACACTGAAGCTTTCTTT. V is TRBV20-1 and J is TRBJ1-1; 7 bases match TRBD1. CDR3 length: 11 amino acids. Looked up from germline, CDR1 is DFQATT and CDR2 is SNEGSKA (reference sequence). Unmatched junction bases numbered 3, after V lost 8 bases and J lost 3 bases.

This chain's CDR3 is CASSLSEGGYSPLHF. CDR3 nucleotide sequence: TGTGCCAGCTCACTTTCAGAAGGGGGATATTCACCCCTCCACTTT. This chain joins TRBV18 and TRBJ1-6; possible D gene TRBD1, 6 bases. This CDR3 has 15 residues. The V end lost 4 bases, the J end lost 8 bases, and 15 bases lay between the germline ends. The germline CDR1 and CDR2 sequences are KGHSH and LQKENI. Full variable domain (outside the CDR3, taken from reference TRBV18 and TRBJ1-6): NAGVMQNPRHLVRRRGQEARLRCSPMKGHSHVYWYRQLPEEGLKFMVYLQKENIIDESGMPKERFSAEFPKEGPSILRIQQVVRGDSAAYFCASSLSEGGYSPLHFGNGTRLTVT.

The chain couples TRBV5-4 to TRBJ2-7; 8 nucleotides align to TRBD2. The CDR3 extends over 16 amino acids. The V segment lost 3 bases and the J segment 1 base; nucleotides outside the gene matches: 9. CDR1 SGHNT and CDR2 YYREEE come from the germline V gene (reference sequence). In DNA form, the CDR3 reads TGTGCCAGCAGCTCAAGGTTTGGGACTAGGTCCTACGAGCAGTACTTC. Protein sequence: CASSSRFGTRSYEQYF.

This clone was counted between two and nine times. CDR3 bases: TGCGCCAGCAACCAGGGCGAGAGCACCGGGGAGCTGTTTTTT. As protein: CASNQGESTGELFF. The genes are TRBV5-1 and TRBJ2-2; a possible D gene is TRBD1 (5 bases). The V and J ends lost 6 bases and 4 bases respectively, with 13 bases between them. CDR3 length: 14 amino acids. CDR1 and CDR2 from the germline V gene are SGHRS and YFSETQ.

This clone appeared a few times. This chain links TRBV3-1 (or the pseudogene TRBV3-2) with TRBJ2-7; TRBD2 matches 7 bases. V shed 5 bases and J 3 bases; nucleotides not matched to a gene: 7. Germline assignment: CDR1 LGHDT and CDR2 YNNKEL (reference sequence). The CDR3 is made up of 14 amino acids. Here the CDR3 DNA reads TGTGCCAGCAGCTCGCGACTAGCAGGCTACGAGCAGTACTTC. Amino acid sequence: CASSSRLAGYEQYF.

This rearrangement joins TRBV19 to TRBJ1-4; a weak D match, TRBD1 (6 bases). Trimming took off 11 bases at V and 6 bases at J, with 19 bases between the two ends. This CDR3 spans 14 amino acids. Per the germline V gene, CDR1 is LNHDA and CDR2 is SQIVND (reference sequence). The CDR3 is CAVGPQWTDEKLFF. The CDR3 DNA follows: TGTGCCGTTGGCCCTCAGTGGACAGATGAAAAACTGTTTTTT. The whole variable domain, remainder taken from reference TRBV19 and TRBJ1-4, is DGGITQSPKYLFRKEGQNVTLSCEQNLNHDAMYWYRQDPGQGLRLIYYSQIVNDFQKGDIAEGYSVSREKKESFPLTVTSAQKNPTAFYLCAVGPQWTDEKLFFGSGTQLSVL.

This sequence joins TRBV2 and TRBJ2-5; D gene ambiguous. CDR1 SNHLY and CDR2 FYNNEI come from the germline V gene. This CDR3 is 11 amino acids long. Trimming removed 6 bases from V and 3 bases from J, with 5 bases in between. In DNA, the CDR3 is TGTGCCAGCAGCCAAAAAGAGACCCAGTACTTC. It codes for CASSQKETQYF.

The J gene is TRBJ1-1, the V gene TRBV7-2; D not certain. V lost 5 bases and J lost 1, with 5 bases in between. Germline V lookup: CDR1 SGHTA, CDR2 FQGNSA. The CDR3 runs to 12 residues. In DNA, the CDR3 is TGTGCCAGCAGCAACAGGAACACTGAAGCTTTCTTT. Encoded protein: CASSNRNTEAFF. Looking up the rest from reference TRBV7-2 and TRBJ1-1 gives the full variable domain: GAGVSQSPSNKVTEKGKDVELRCDPISGHTALYWYRQSLGQGLEFLIYFQGNSAPDKSGLPSDRFSAERTGGSVSTLTIQRTQQEDSAVYLCASSNRNTEAFFGQGTRLTVV.

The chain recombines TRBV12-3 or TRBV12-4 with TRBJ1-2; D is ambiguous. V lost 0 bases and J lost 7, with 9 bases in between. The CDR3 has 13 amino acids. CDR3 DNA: TGTGCCAGCAGTTTAGCGCTGCGGAGTGGCTACACCTTC. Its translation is CASSLALRSGYTF.

CDR3 residues: CASSGSGGAFTDTQYF. In DNA, the CDR3 is TGCGCCAGCAGCGGAAGCGGGGGGGCATTTACAGATACGCAGTATTTT. The rearrangement joins TRBV5-1 to TRBJ2-3; the match to TRBD2 covers 10 bases. V lost 4 bases to trimming and J lost 3 bases; unmatched junction nucleotides: 8. This CDR3 is built from 16 residues. Germline-derived CDR1 and CDR2 are SGHRS and YFSETQ.

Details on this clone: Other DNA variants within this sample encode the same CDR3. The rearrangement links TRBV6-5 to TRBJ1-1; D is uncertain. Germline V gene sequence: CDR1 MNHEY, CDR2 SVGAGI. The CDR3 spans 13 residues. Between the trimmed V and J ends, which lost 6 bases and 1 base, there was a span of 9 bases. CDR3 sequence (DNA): TGTGCCAGCAGCATCGGAGGGAACACTGAAGCTTTCTTT. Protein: CASSIGGNTEAFF.

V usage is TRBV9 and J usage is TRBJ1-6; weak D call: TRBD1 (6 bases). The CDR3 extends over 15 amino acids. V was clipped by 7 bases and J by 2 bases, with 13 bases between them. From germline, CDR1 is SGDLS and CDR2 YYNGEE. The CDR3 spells CASGPGVPYNSPLHF. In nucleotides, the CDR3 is TGTGCCAGCGGCCCAGGGGTGCCCTATAATTCACCCCTCCACTTT.

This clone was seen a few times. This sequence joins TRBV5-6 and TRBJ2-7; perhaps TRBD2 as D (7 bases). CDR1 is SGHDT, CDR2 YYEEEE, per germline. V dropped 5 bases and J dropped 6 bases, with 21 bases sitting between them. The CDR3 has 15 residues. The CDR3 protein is CASSLMGGGGPEQYF. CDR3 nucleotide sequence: TGTGCCAGCAGTTTAATGGGAGGGGGGGGTCCCGAGCAGTACTTC. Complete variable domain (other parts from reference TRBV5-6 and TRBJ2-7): DAGVTQSPTHLIKTRGQQVTLRCSPKSGHDTVSWYQQALGQGPQFIFQYYEEEERQRGNFPDRFSGHQFPNYSSELNVNALLLGDSALYLCASSLMGGGGPEQYFGPGTRLTVT.

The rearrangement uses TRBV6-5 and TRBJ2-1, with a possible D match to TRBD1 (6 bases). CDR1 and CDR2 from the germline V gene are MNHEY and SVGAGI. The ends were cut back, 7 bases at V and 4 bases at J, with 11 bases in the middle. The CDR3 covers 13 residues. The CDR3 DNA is TGTGCCAGCATGCCGGACAGTTACAATGAGCAGTTCTTC. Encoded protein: CASMPDSYNEQFF.

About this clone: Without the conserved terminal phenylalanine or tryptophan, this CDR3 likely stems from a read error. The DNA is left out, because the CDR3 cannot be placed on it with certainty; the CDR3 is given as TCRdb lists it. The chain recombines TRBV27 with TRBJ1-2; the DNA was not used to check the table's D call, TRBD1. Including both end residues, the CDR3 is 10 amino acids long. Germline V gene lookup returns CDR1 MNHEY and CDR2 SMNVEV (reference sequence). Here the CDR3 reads CASSLQGVDL.

CDR3 residues: CASSLEGQGADEQYF. The CDR3 region has the DNA TGTGCCAGCAGCTTGGAGGGACAGGGGGCCGACGAGCAGTACTTC. The V gene is TRBV5-8, the J gene TRBJ2-7, with 12 positions matching TRBD1. V dropped 0 bases and J dropped 5; count of bases not matched to a gene: 3. The length of the CDR3 is 15 residues. CDR1 SGHTS and CDR2 YDEGEE come from the germline V gene.

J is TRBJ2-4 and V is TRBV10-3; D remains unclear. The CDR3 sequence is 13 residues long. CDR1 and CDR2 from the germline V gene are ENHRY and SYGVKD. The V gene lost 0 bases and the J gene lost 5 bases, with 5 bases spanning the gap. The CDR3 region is CAISESAENIQYF. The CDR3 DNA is TGTGCCATCAGTGAGTCGGCCGAAAACATTCAGTACTTC.